The entry below describes one T cell receptor beta chain. What it recognizes is unknown. Some clones are missing from TCRdb's copy, which holds only in-frame ones; the method was immunoSEQ multiplex PCR. The table includes 2 million to 2.5 million clones, around 93% detected once. This entry comes from a study of shared clonotypes between healthy human individuals. Study-wide results and caveats: Rarefaction showed sorted-subset sequencing was incomplete despite large depth.

Germline V gene data show CDR1 as ENHRY and CDR2 as SYGVKD. The CDR3 is made up of 15 amino acids. V was clipped by 0 bases and J by 7 bases, with 15 bases between them. Specimen: naive CD4+ T cells from PBMCs. Subset specified: CD45RA+ positively selected. The sequence came from a man between 18 and 35 years old in good health. Some clones in this sample may be carry-over from other donors' samples. This sequence joins TRBV10-3 and TRBJ1-2; possible D gene TRBD1, 6 bases. CDR3 protein: CAISESTRGVAGYTF. As DNA, the CDR3 is TGTGCCATCAGTGAGTCGACAAGGGGGGTTGCTGGCTACACCTTC.